One sample yielded the 2 T cell receptor beta chains listed below, sequenced in a study of blood T cell repertoires in COVID-19. The assay was immunoSEQ multiplex PCR, and TCRdb's table has in-frame clones only and misses some. The sample has roughly 380,000 clones; 70% to 90% are singletons. The specimen was PBMCs or T cells enriched from blood (not recorded which). The source of these receptors is a man aged 25 to 40 who had recovered from COVID-19.

The chain employs TRBV12-3 or TRBV12-4 and TRBJ1-4, with TRBD1 matching 11 bases. V shed 5 bases, J shed 7 bases, and the junction held 0 bases outside the gene matches. The CDR3 has 13 residues. CDR3 nucleotide sequence: TGTGCCAGCAGTGGGACAGGGGGTGAAAAACTGTTTTTT. Translated: CASSGTGGEKLFF.

The chain employs TRBV7-9 and TRBJ1-2, with a possible D match to TRBD1 (5 bases). The CDR3 extends over 14 amino acids. Germline assignment: CDR1 SEHNR and CDR2 FQNEAQ (reference sequence). Trimming took off 5 bases at V and 0 bases at J, with 10 bases between the two ends. CDR3 nucleotides: TGTGCCAGCAGCGACAGAGTGACTAACTATGGCTACACCTTC. Translating it yields CASSDRVTNYGYTF.